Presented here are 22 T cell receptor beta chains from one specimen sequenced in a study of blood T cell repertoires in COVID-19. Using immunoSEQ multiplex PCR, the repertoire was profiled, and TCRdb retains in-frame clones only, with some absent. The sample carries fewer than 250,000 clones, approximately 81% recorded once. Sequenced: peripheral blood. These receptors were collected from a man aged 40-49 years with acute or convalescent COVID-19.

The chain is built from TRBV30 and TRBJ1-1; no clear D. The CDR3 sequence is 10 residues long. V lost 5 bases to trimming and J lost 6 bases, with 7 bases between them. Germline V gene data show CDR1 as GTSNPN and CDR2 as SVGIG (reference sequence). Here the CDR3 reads CAWGRAEAFF. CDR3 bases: TGTGCCTGGGGGAGGGCTGAAGCTTTCTTT.

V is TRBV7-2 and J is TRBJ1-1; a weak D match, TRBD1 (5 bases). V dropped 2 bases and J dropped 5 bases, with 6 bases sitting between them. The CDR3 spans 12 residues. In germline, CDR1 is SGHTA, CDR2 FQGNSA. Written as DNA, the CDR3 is TGTGCCAGCAGCTTAAGGGGAACTGAAGCTTTCTTT. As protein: CASSLRGTEAFF.

This CDR3 reads CASSLLGGPEAFF. CDR3 nucleotides: TGTGCCAGCAGCTTGCTGGGGGGGCCAGAAGCTTTCTTT. This chain links TRBV5-6 with TRBJ1-1; the D gene is possibly TRBD1 (6 bases). CDR3 length: 13 amino acids. Deletions cut 1 base from V and 8 bases from J, with 12 bases between. In germline, CDR1 is SGHDT, CDR2 YYEEEE.

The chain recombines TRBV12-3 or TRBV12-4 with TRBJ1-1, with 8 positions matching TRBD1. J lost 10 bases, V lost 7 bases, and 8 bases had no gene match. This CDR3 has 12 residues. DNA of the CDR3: TGTGCCAGCACCCTACAGGGGGTGAGAGCTTTCTTT. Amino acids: CASTLQGVRAFF.

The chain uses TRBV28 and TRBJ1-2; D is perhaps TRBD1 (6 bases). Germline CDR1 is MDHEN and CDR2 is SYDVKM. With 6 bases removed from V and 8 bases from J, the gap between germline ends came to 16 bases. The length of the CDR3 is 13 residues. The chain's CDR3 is CASSGRGRGGYTF. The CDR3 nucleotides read TGTGCCAGCAGCGGAAGAGGCAGGGGAGGCTACACCTTC.

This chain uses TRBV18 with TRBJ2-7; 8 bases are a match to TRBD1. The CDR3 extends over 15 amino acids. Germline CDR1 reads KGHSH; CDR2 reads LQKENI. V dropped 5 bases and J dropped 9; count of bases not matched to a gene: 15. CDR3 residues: CASSADGTGRLVQYF. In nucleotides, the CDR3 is TGTGCCAGCTCAGCAGACGGGACAGGACGACTGGTGCAGTACTTC.

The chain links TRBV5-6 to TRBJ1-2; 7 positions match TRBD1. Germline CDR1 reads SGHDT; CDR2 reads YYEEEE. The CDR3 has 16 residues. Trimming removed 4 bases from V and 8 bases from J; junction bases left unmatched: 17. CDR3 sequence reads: CASSIPGQLSPQGYTF. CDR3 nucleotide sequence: TGTGCCAGCAGCATACCGGGACAGCTATCCCCACAGGGCTACACCTTC.

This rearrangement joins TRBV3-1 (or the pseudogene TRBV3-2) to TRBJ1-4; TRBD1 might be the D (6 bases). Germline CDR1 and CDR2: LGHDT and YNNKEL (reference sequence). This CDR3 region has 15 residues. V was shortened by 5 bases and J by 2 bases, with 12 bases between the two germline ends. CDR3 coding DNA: TGTGCCAGCAGCACCCACAGGGATACTAATGAAAAACTGTTTTTT. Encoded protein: CASSTHRDTNEKLFF.

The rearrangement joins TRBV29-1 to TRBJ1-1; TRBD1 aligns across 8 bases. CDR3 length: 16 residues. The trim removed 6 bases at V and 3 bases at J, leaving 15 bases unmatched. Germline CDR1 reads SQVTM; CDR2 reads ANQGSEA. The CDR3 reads CSVVAGGTGSHTEAFF. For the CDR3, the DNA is TGCAGCGTAGTGGCCGGCGGGACAGGTAGTCACACTGAAGCTTTCTTT. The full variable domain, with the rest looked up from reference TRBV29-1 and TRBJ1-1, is SAVISQKPSRDICQRGTSLTIQCQVDSQVTMMFWYRQQPGQSLTLIATANQGSEATYESGFVIDKFPISRPNLTFSTLTVSNMSPEDSSIYLCSVVAGGTGSHTEAFFGQGTRLTVV.

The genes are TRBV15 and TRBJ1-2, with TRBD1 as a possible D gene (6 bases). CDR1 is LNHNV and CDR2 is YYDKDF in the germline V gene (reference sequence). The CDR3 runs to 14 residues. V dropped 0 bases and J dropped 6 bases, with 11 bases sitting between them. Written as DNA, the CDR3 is TGTGCCACCAGCAGAGATGGTACAGGGAATGGCTACACCTTC. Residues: CATSRDGTGNGYTF.

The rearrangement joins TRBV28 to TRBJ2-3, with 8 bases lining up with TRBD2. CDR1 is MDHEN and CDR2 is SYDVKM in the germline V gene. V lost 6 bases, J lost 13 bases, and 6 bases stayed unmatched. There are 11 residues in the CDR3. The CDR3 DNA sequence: TGTGCCAGCAGCGATAGCGGGGTAGAGTATTTT. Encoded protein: CASSDSGVEYF. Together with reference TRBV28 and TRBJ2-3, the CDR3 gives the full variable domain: DVKVTQSSRYLVKRTGEKVFLECVQDMDHENMFWYRQDPGLGLRLIYFSYDVKMKEKGDIPEGYSVSREKKERFSLILESASTNQTSMYLCASSDSGVEYFGPGTRLTVL.

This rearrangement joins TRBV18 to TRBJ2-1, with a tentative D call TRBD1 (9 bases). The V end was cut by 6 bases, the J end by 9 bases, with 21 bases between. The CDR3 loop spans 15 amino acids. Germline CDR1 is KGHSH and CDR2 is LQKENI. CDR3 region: CASSETSGQGIEQFF. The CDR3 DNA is TGTGCCAGCTCGGAAACTAGCGGACAGGGGATTGAGCAGTTCTTC.

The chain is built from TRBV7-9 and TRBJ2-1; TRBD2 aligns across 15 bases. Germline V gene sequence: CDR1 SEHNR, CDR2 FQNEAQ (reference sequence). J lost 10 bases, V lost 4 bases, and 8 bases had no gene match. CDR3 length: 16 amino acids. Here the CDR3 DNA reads TGTGCCAGCAGCTCCAGGACTAGCGGGGGGGCTTGGGAGCAGTTCTTC. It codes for CASSSRTSGGAWEQFF. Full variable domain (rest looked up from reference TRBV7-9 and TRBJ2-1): DTGVSQNPRHKITKRGQNVTFRCDPISEHNRLYWYRQTLGQGPEFLTYFQNEAQLEKSRLLSDRFSAERPKGSFSTLEIQRTEQGDSAMYLCASSSRTSGGAWEQFFGPGTRLTVL.

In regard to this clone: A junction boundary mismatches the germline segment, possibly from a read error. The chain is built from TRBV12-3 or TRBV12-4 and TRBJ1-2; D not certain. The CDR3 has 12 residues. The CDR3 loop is CASSLGHRGYTF. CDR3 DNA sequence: TGTGCCAGCAGCTTAGGCCACCGGGGCTACACCTTC.

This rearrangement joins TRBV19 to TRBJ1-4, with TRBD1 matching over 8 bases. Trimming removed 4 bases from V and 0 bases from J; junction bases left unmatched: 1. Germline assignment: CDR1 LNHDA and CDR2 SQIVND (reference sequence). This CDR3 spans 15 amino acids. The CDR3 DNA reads TGTGCCAGTAGTAGGGACAGGACAACTAATGAAAAACTGTTTTTT. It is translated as CASSRDRTTNEKLFF.

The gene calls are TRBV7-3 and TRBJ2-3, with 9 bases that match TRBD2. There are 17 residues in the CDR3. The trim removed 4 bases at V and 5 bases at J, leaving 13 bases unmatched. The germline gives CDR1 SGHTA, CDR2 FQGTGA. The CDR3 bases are TGTGCCAGCAGCTCCCGGAAGGGGGGACTAGCCCTAGATACGCAGTATTTT. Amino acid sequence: CASSSRKGGLALDTQYF.

CDR3 in DNA: TGTGCCAGCAGCCGCGGGGGTTCCCAAGAGACCCAGTACTTC. Translation: CASSRGGSQETQYF. This chain joins TRBV6-6 and TRBJ2-5; 7 bases align to TRBD2. V gave up 6 bases and J gave up 1 base; unmatched junction bases: 5. From germline, CDR1 is MNHNY and CDR2 SVGAGI (reference sequence). The CDR3 spans 14 residues.

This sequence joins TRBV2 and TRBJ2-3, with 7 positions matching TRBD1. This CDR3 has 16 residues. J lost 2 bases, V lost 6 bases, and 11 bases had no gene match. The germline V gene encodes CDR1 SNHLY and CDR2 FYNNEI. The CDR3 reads CASSAKGDSYTDTQYF. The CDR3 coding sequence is TGTGCCAGCAGCGCCAAGGGGGACAGCTACACAGATACGCAGTATTTT.

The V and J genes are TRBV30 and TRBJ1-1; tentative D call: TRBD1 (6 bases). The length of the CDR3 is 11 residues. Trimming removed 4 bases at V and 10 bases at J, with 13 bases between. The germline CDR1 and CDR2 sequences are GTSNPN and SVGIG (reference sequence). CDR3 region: CAWKGGRGAFF. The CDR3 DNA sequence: TGTGCCTGGAAAGGGGGAAGGGGAGCTTTCTTT.

The DNA for the CDR3 is TGTGCCTGGAGTGAAACTCTGGATGGCTACACCTTC. It is translated as CAWSETLDGYTF. The rearrangement joins TRBV30 to TRBJ1-2; D remains ambiguous. CDR1 and CDR2 (germline): GTSNPN, SVGIG (reference sequence). This CDR3 is 12 amino acids long. The V end lost 1 base, the J end lost 6 bases, and 9 bases lay between the germline ends.

The CDR3 here is CASSGGVSDGYTF. In DNA form, the CDR3 reads TGTGCCAGCAGCGGGGGGGTCTCGGACGGCTACACCTTC. The rearrangement joins TRBV9 to TRBJ1-2; D is possibly TRBD1 (5 bases). Per germline, CDR1 SGDLS and CDR2 YYNGEE. V was cut by 3 bases and J by 8 bases, with 14 bases left in between. This CDR3 is 13 amino acids long.

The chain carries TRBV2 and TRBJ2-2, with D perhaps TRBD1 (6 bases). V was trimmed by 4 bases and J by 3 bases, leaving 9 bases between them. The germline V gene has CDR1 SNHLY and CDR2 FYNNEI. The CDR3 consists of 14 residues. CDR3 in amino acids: CASSGDTHTGELFF. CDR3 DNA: TGTGCCAGCAGTGGGGACACCCACACCGGGGAGCTGTTTTTT.